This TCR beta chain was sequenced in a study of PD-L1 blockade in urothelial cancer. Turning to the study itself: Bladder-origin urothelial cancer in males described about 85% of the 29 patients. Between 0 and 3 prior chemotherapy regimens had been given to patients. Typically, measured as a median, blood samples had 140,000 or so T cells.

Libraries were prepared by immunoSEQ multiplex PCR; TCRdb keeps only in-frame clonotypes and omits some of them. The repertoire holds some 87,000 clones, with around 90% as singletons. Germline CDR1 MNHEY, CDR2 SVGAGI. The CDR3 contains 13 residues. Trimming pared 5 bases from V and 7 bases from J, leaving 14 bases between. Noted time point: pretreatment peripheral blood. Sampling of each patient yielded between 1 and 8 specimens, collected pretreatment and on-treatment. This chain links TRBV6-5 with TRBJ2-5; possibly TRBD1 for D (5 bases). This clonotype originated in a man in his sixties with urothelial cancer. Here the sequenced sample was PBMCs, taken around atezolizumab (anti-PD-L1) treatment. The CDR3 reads CASSRQLMGTQYF. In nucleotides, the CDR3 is TGTGCCAGCAGTCGACAGCTGATGGGGACCCAGTACTTC.